The entry below describes one T cell receptor (beta chain). The antigen remains undetermined. The protocol was immunoSEQ multiplex PCR, while the TCRdb copy is restricted to in-frame clones and leaves out a portion. This table holds 35,000 to 40,000 clones, roughly 93% found once. At study entry, adolescents had tuberculin skin tests and IGRA screening. The entry originates in a study of T cells in tuberculosis. Study-wide background: IGRA-negative adolescents, IGRA-positive adolescents with latent tuberculosis and adults with active tuberculosis formed this South African cohort. Findings and limits, study-wide: Smaller alpha distances in active tuberculosis partly reflected shorter CDR3-alpha lengths. GMM-specific TCRs were nearer to active tuberculosis alpha repertoires, suggesting expansion.

J was trimmed by 5 bases and V by 5 bases; bases with no gene match: 6. The CDR3 runs to 14 residues. Germline assignment: CDR1 LNHDA and CDR2 SQIVND (reference sequence). This chain uses TRBV19 with TRBJ1-5, with 7 bases fitting TRBD1. What was sequenced was PBMCs. The clonotype was recovered from a donor aged 10-29 years with latent tuberculosis or without tuberculosis infection. Some clones in this sample may be carry-over from other donors' samples. The CDR3 reads CASSPGTADQPQHF. CDR3 DNA sequence: TGTGCCAGTAGTCCCGGGACAGCCGATCAGCCCCAGCATTTT.